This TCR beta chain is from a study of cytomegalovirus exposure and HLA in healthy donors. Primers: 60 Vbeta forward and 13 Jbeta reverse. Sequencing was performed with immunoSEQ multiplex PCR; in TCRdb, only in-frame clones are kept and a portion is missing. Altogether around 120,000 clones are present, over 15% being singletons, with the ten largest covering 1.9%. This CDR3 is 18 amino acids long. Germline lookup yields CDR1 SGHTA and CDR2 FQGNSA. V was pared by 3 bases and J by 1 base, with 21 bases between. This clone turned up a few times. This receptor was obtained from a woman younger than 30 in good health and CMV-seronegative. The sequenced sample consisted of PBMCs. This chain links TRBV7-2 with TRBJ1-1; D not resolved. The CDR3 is CASSFQTRPGEGNTEAFF. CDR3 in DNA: TGTGCCAGCAGCTTCCAGACCCGACCCGGCGAGGGGAACACTGAAGCTTTCTTT.